Following are 29 T cell receptor beta chains from one sample sequenced in a study of blood T cell repertoires in COVID-19. Assay used: immunoSEQ multiplex PCR; TCRdb lists only in-frame clones, some missing. The profile shows roughly 110,000 clones, roughly 86% of them singletons. The sample consisted of peripheral blood. These receptors were collected from a middle-aged man with acute or convalescent COVID-19.

The chain recombines TRBV9 with TRBJ2-1, with TRBD2 matching over 8 bases. This CDR3 spans 15 amino acids. V shed 2 bases and J 8 bases; nucleotides not matched to a gene: 9. Germline lookup yields CDR1 SGDLS and CDR2 YYNGEE. The CDR3 loop reads CASSVSPGGSDEQFF. CDR3 DNA: TGTGCCAGCAGCGTTAGTCCGGGAGGGTCAGATGAGCAGTTCTTC.

This sequence joins TRBV2 and TRBJ1-1; a weak D match, TRBD1 (5 bases). This CDR3 is built from 14 residues. V lost 6 bases and J lost 1, with 12 bases in between. In germline, CDR1 is SNHLY, CDR2 FYNNEI. The CDR3: CASRGDRANTEAFF. CDR3 nucleotides: TGTGCCAGCAGAGGCGACAGAGCGAACACTGAAGCTTTCTTT.

The rearrangement links TRBV12-5 to TRBJ1-4; D uncertain. Between the trimmed V and J ends, which lost 7 bases and 0 bases, there was a span of 12 bases. The germline V gene has CDR1 LGHNT and CDR2 FRNRAP. This CDR3 has 15 residues. The CDR3 region is CASAPPGATNEKLFF. CDR3 in DNA: TGTGCTAGTGCCCCTCCGGGTGCAACTAATGAAAAACTGTTTTTT. Full variable domain (remainder filled in from reference TRBV12-5 and TRBJ1-4): DARVTQTPRHKVTEMGQEVTMRCQPILGHNTVFWYRQTMMQGLELLAYFRNRAPLDDSGMPKDRFSAEMPDATLATLKIQPSEPRDSAVYFCASAPPGATNEKLFFGSGTQLSVL.

The chain joins TRBV7-2 to TRBJ2-2; no definite D call. CDR3 length: 13 amino acids. V gave up 1 base and J gave up 6 bases, with 6 bases separating them. Germline V gene sequence: CDR1 SGHTA, CDR2 FQGNSA. The CDR3 is CASSLGVSGELFF. The CDR3 region has the DNA TGTGCCAGCAGCTTAGGCGTCTCCGGGGAGCTGTTTTTT.

This chain links TRBV6-5 with TRBJ2-2; no reliable D call. The length of the CDR3 is 15 residues. V lost 6 bases, J lost 3 bases, and 14 bases lay in between. Germline V CDR1 and CDR2: MNHEY, SVGAGI. The chain's CDR3 is CASSADGSDTGELFF. The CDR3 region has the DNA TGTGCCAGCAGCGCCGATGGTTCGGACACCGGGGAGCTGTTTTTT.

The chain is built from TRBV19 and TRBJ2-3; D is possibly TRBD2 (7 bases). V lost 3 bases and J 2 bases, leaving 12 bases between the germline ends. Per the germline V gene, CDR1 is LNHDA and CDR2 is SQIVND (reference sequence). The CDR3 extends over 15 amino acids. CDR3 bases: TGTGCCAGTAGTATCAGGGGACTAAACACAGATACGCAGTATTTT. Protein product: CASSIRGLNTDTQYF.

V is TRBV5-1 and J is TRBJ1-6; D possibly corresponds to TRBD1 (5 bases). Germline lookup yields CDR1 SGHRS and CDR2 YFSETQ. Trimming removed 4 bases at V and 5 bases at J, with 13 bases between. The CDR3 spans 15 residues. The CDR3 DNA follows: TGCGCCAGCAGCCGGTTAGGGGATCATAATTCACCCCTCCACTTT. Protein sequence: CASSRLGDHNSPLHF.

The V and J genes are TRBV11-2 and TRBJ1-1, with D perhaps matching TRBD1 (6 bases). Germline CDR1 and CDR2: SGHAT and FQNNGV. The CDR3 is made up of 14 amino acids. V was pared by 4 bases and J by 5 bases, with 14 bases between. CDR3 DNA: TGTGCCAGCAGCTGGGGTGGGGGCGAAACTGAAGCTTTCTTT. Translation gives CASSWGGGETEAFF.

As regards this clone: The junction departs from germline at one end; a sequencing error may be responsible. V usage is TRBV5-1 and J usage is TRBJ2-7; TRBD1 is a possible D gene (5 bases). The CDR3 contains 14 residues. From germline, CDR1 is SGHRS and CDR2 YFSETQ. The CDR3, as DNA: TGCGCCAGCAGCCCGCCCGGGCCATTTAGCACAGGCTCCTTC. As protein: CASSPPGPFSTGSF.

This chain's CDR3 is CASSLGGGAYGYTF. CDR3 nucleotide sequence: TGTGCCAGCAGCTTAGGCGGGGGCGCCTATGGCTACACCTTC. The chain uses TRBV7-9 and TRBJ1-2; possibly TRBD1 for D (6 bases). Germline V gene sequence: CDR1 SEHNR, CDR2 FQNEAQ (reference sequence). CDR3 size: 14 residues. Between the trimmed V and J ends, which lost 1 base and 4 bases, there was a span of 10 bases.

The V and J genes are TRBV7-6 and TRBJ2-3; maybe TRBD2 (6 bases). The CDR3 length is 14 residues. From germline, CDR1 is SGHVS and CDR2 FNYEAQ. V lost 6 bases to trimming and J lost 2 bases, with 12 bases between them. CDR3 residues: CASRPGLHTDTQYF. DNA for the CDR3: TGTGCCAGCAGGCCGGGACTCCACACAGATACGCAGTATTTT.

The table lists this clone with a count of one. This chain joins TRBV29-1 and TRBJ2-4; D remains unclear. The V gene's germline CDR1 is SQVTM and CDR2 ANQGSEA. V was pared by 4 bases and J by 6 bases, with 13 bases between. The CDR3 contains 13 residues. For the CDR3, the DNA is TGCAGCGTTGCTGGCCCCACGGGAAACATTCAGTACTTC. Its protein is CSVAGPTGNIQYF.

The CDR3 DNA reads TGTGCCAGCAGTTTGGGCAGTCATCAGCCCCAGCATTTT. It yields the protein CASSLGSHQPQHF. The chain is built from TRBV6-5 and TRBJ1-5; no clear D. V gave up 4 bases and J gave up 5 bases, with 9 bases separating them. This CDR3 comprises 13 residues. CDR1 and CDR2 (germline): MNHEY, SVGAGI.

This clone came up once. The chain couples TRBV27 to TRBJ2-4; TRBD2 might be the D (6 bases). The germline V gene encodes CDR1 MNHEY and CDR2 SMNVEV (reference sequence). The length of the CDR3 is 16 residues. V was cut by 4 bases and J by 7 bases, with 20 bases left in between. The CDR3: CASSSRTGTGHNIQYF. The CDR3 DNA sequence: TGTGCCAGCAGTTCGCGAACCGGGACTGGACATAACATTCAGTACTTC.

V usage is TRBV3-1 (or the pseudogene TRBV3-2) and J usage is TRBJ1-1; weak D call: TRBD1 (5 bases). V dropped 0 bases and J dropped 0 bases, with 14 bases sitting between them. CDR3 length: 17 residues. Germline-derived CDR1 and CDR2 are LGHDT and YNNKEL (reference sequence). This CDR3 reads CASSQEIGQGVNTEAFF. The DNA of the CDR3 is TGTGCCAGCAGCCAAGAAATAGGCCAAGGGGTGAACACTGAAGCTTTCTTT.

This clone came up once. This chain links TRBV4-2 with TRBJ2-7; no clear D. The CDR3 sequence is 15 residues long. Germline V gene sequence: CDR1 LGHNA, CDR2 YNFKEQ. V lost 2 bases to trimming and J lost 1 base, with 12 bases between them. The DNA of the CDR3 is TGTGCCAGCAGCCAATCGATACTACTATCCTACGAGCAGTACTTC. It translates to CASSQSILLSYEQYF.

This clone was seen a single time. CDR3 sequence reads: CASSARDRANYGYTF. CDR3 sequence (DNA): TGTGCCAGCAGCGCGCGGGACAGGGCTAACTATGGCTACACCTTC. The chain combines TRBV3-1 (or the pseudogene TRBV3-2) with TRBJ1-2; 9 bases align to TRBD1. The V segment lost 5 bases and the J segment 0 bases; nucleotides outside the gene matches: 4. The CDR3 has 15 amino acids. Germline assignment: CDR1 LGHDT and CDR2 YNNKEL (reference sequence).

The chain is built from TRBV4-1 and TRBJ1-6; D is possibly TRBD1 (5 bases). CDR3 length: 16 amino acids. V dropped 0 bases and J dropped 7 bases, with 13 bases sitting between them. Germline CDR1 MGHRA, CDR2 YSYEKL. The CDR3 sequence is CASSQDVGQENSPLHF. The CDR3 DNA follows: TGCGCCAGCAGCCAAGATGTGGGGCAGGAAAATTCACCCCTCCACTTT.

This chain uses TRBV7-2 with TRBJ2-2, with TRBD2 matching over 8 bases. The V and J ends lost 5 bases and 5 bases, in that order; junction bases with no gene match: 10. The germline V gene has CDR1 SGHTA and CDR2 FQGNSA. CDR3 length: 16 amino acids. The CDR3 loop is CASSIISGVMTGELFF. For the CDR3, the DNA is TGTGCCAGCAGCATCATTAGCGGGGTGATGACCGGGGAGCTGTTTTTT. Full variable domain (remainder filled in from reference TRBV7-2 and TRBJ2-2): GAGVSQSPSNKVTEKGKDVELRCDPISGHTALYWYRQSLGQGLEFLIYFQGNSAPDKSGLPSDRFSAERTGGSVSTLTIQRTQQEDSAVYLCASSIISGVMTGELFFGEGSRLTVL.

The chain employs TRBV5-1 and TRBJ1-1, with D uncertain. Trimming left V 4 bases short and J 1 base short, with 11 bases between. CDR3 size: 14 residues. CDR1 is SGHRS, CDR2 YFSETQ, per germline. DNA for the CDR3: TGCGCCAGCAGCCCCGGACTGCCGAACACTGAAGCTTTCTTT. Its translation: CASSPGLPNTEAFF.

The chain carries TRBV11-1 and TRBJ2-7; 8 nucleotides match TRBD2. This CDR3 has 16 amino acids. Germline assignment: CDR1 SGHAT and CDR2 FQDESV (reference sequence). V was clipped by 2 bases and J by 0 bases; unmatched bases: 6. The CDR3 sequence: CASSLSAGGLSYEQYF. Here the CDR3 DNA reads TGTGCCAGCAGCTTATCGGCGGGGGGCCTCTCCTACGAGCAGTACTTC.

The chain carries TRBV19 and TRBJ2-5, with D tentatively TRBD2 (6 bases). The V end lost 5 bases, the J end lost 0 bases, and 10 bases lay between the germline ends. The CDR3 totals 14 residues. Germline lookup yields CDR1 LNHDA and CDR2 SQIVND (reference sequence). For the CDR3, the DNA is TGTGCCAGTAGTTCCACTAGCAACCAAGAGACCCAGTACTTC. It is translated as CASSSTSNQETQYF. Drawing the rest from reference TRBV19 and TRBJ2-5, the complete variable domain is DGGITQSPKYLFRKEGQNVTLSCEQNLNHDAMYWYRQDPGQGLRLIYYSQIVNDFQKGDIAEGYSVSREKKESFPLTVTSAQKNPTAFYLCASSSTSNQETQYFGPGTRLLVL.

This clone was detected a few times. The CDR3 nucleotides are TGCGCCAGCAACTCAAACAGGGGGAGCACTGAAGCTTTCTTT. It translates to CASNSNRGSTEAFF. The chain carries TRBV5-1 and TRBJ1-1; 8 positions agree with TRBD1. With 6 bases clipped from V and 4 bases from J, the junction kept 8 bases outside the gene matches. Looked up from germline, CDR1 is SGHRS and CDR2 is YFSETQ. CDR3 size: 14 residues.

The chain combines TRBV19 with TRBJ2-1, with 10 bases identical to TRBD2. The CDR3 length is 14 residues. Germline CDR1 and CDR2: LNHDA and SQIVND (reference sequence). The ends lost 2 bases at V and 8 bases at J; junction bases unmatched: 3. CDR3 residues: CASSIPTSGYEQFF. In DNA form, the CDR3 reads TGTGCCAGTAGTATACCGACTAGCGGGTATGAGCAGTTCTTC.

This chain connects TRBV29-1 to TRBJ2-2, with TRBD2 matching 12 bases. V shed 3 bases and J 5 bases; nucleotides not matched to a gene: 10. CDR3 size: 17 residues. From germline, CDR1 is SQVTM and CDR2 ANQGSEA. This chain's CDR3 is CSVDVLLAGGHTGELFF. CDR3 coding DNA: TGCAGCGTTGATGTTTTGCTAGCGGGGGGGCATACCGGGGAGCTGTTTTTT.

This chain connects TRBV3-1 (or the pseudogene TRBV3-2) to TRBJ2-1; tentatively, D is TRBD2 (6 bases). CDR1 and CDR2 (germline): LGHDT, YNNKEL (reference sequence). CDR3 length equals 15 residues. Trimming stripped 1 base from V and 4 bases from J, with 11 bases between. The CDR3 DNA follows: TGTGCCAGCAGCCAAGGGGAGGAACCATACAATGAGCAGTTCTTC. Protein sequence: CASSQGEEPYNEQFF.

This clone was recorded once. The chain combines TRBV9 with TRBJ1-4; 7 nucleotides agree with TRBD1. This CDR3 contains 14 residues. V lost 5 bases to trimming and J lost 4 bases; unmatched junction nucleotides: 5. Germline CDR1 SGDLS, CDR2 YYNGEE. CDR3 DNA sequence: TGTGCCAGCAGTAGGACAGGTCTTAATGAAAAACTGTTTTTT. Translation: CASSRTGLNEKLFF.

This clone was observed a single time. The gene calls are TRBV30 and TRBJ1-1; D is undetermined. The germline gives CDR1 GTSNPN, CDR2 SVGIG (reference sequence). Trimming removed 1 base at V and 1 base at J, with 7 bases between. CDR3 length: 13 amino acids. DNA of the CDR3: TGTGCCTGGAGTGATCGGGGGAACACTGAAGCTTTCTTT. Amino acids: CAWSDRGNTEAFF.

The chain has TRBV15 and TRBJ2-3; 7 bases map to TRBD2. V shed 1 base and J 0 bases; nucleotides not matched to a gene: 4. The length of the CDR3 is 16 residues. Germline V lookup: CDR1 LNHNV, CDR2 YYDKDF (reference sequence). The CDR3 nucleotides read TGTGCCACCAGCAGAGGAGGGGACTACAGCACAGATACGCAGTATTTT. This translates into CATSRGGDYSTDTQYF.